Listed here are 24 T cell receptor beta chains from one sample, sequenced in a study of T cells in Graves' hyperthyroidism and ophthalmopathy (dated by TCRdb to the late 2010s). Library prep was done by multiplex PCR. This sample was sequenced with an Illumina HiSeq 2000. TCR beta CDR3 regions were amplified from RNA transcripts. The first round of RT-PCR for the TCR CDR3 was performed with the HTBI primer set and the Qiagen OneStep RT-PCR kit. The public reads were quality trimmed at Q25 with fastp and then assembled into clones with MiXCR by TCRdb, keeping productive beta chains. CDR3 protein sequences are deduplicated, and each keeps its most common genes and DNA. The sample yields under 40,000 distinct CDR3 sequences; roughly 52% were counted once. Roughly 15% of the sample lies in the top ten. The sequencing input was blood. The receptors derive from a man between 35 and 55 years old with Graves' ophthalmopathy.

This clonotype occurred many times. V usage is TRBV5-1 and J usage is TRBJ1-6, with D possibly TRBD1 on 6 matching bases. The V gene's germline CDR1 is SGHRS and CDR2 YFSETQ. V lost 2 bases, J lost 2 bases, and 11 bases lay in between. The CDR3 is 16 residues long. The CDR3 nucleotides are TGCGCCAGCAGCTTAATGACAGGAGCCTATAATTCACCCCTCCACTTT. Its protein product is CASSLMTGAYNSPLHF. Combining the CDR3 with reference TRBV5-1 and TRBJ1-6 gives the whole variable domain KAGVTQTPRYLIKTRGQQVTLSCSPISGHRSVSWYQQTPGQGLQFLFEYFSETQRNKGNFPGRFSGRQFSNSRSEMNVSTLELGDSALYLCASSLMTGAYNSPLHFGNGTRLTVT.

This clonotype was seen repeatedly, ten times or more. The V and J genes are TRBV5-1 and TRBJ2-3; 12 positions agree with TRBD2. The J segment lost 3 bases and the V segment lost 0 bases, leaving 8 bases of the junction unmatched. Germline CDR1 SGHRS, CDR2 YFSETQ. The CDR3 is 18 amino acids. In DNA form, the CDR3 reads TGCGCCAGCAGCTTGGCCCCTAGCGGGGGGGCCAAAACAGATACGCAGTATTTT. It specifies CASSLAPSGGAKTDTQYF.

This clonotype was detected ten times or more. This rearrangement joins TRBV13 to TRBJ2-5; D call uncertain. This CDR3 is 17 amino acids long. Germline CDR1 PRHDT, CDR2 FYEKMQ (reference sequence). The V end was cut by 5 bases, the J end by 4 bases, with 23 bases between. For the CDR3, the DNA is TGTGCCAGCAGCATGTCCCGGGCCCCCGAGGATGGAGAGACCCAGTACTTC. It yields the protein CASSMSRAPEDGETQYF.

This clonotype occurred many times. The rearrangement links TRBV6-6 to TRBJ1-2; TRBD1 agrees at 8 bases. Germline-derived CDR1 and CDR2 are MNHNY and SVGAGI (reference sequence). The V gene end was trimmed by 6 bases and the J gene end by 8 bases; junction bases not matched to a gene: 8. CDR3 length: 13 residues. The CDR3 nucleotides read TGTGCCAGCAGCCGGACAGGGCGTGAGGGCTACACCTTC. As protein: CASSRTGREGYTF.

Of note for this clonotype: The CDR3 carries no conserved terminal phenylalanine or tryptophan, so it likely arises from a read error. The DNA is omitted, as the CDR3 cannot be located on it reliably, and the CDR3 follows TCRdb's listing. The gene calls are TRBV4-2 and TRBJ2-7; the table's D call, TRBD2, has no DNA check behind it. Germline assignment: CDR1 LGHNA and CDR2 YNFKEQ. The CDR3 has 11 residues if both end residues are counted. CDR3 loop: CASSHVEGLAG.

By share, this clonotype ranks as medium-sized (0.01 to 0.1%). This chain uses TRBV10-3 with TRBJ2-5; D not certain. CDR3 size: 12 residues. V was trimmed by 3 bases and J by 5 bases, leaving 7 bases between them. CDR1 and CDR2 (germline): ENHRY, SYGVKD. CDR3 sequence (DNA): TGTGCCATCAGTGACGTGGGTGAGACCCAGTACTTC. Translated: CAISDVGETQYF.

There are many counts of this clonotype. The chain joins TRBV4-1 to TRBJ2-3; tentatively, D is TRBD1 or TRBD2 (5 bases each). There are 14 residues in the CDR3. Trimming removed 3 bases at V and 5 bases at J, with 12 bases between. CDR1 is MGHRA and CDR2 is YSYEKL in the germline V gene. Here the CDR3 DNA reads TGCGCCAGCAGCCAGCCAGGGAGCGAAGATACGCAGTATTTT. It specifies CASSQPGSEDTQYF.

This clonotype was recorded at least ten times. The rearrangement uses TRBV9 and TRBJ1-1; D gene unclear. Trimming stripped 0 bases from V and 1 base from J, with 7 bases between. Germline lookup yields CDR1 SGDLS and CDR2 YYNGEE. This CDR3 spans 14 amino acids. The CDR3, as DNA: TGTGCCAGCAGCGTAGCGGGTCAGAACACTGAAGCTTTCTTT. Translating it yields CASSVAGQNTEAFF.

This clonotype was counted many times. This chain connects TRBV5-6 to TRBJ1-4; the D gene is possibly TRBD1 (6 bases). V was shortened by 4 bases and J by 8 bases, with 18 bases between the two germline ends. Germline CDR1 and CDR2: SGHDT and YYEEEE. The CDR3 runs to 15 residues. The CDR3 protein is CASSQGGTRREKLFF. Written as DNA, the CDR3 is TGTGCCAGCAGCCAAGGGGGAACCCGCAGGGAAAAACTGTTTTTT.

CDR3 bases: TGTGCCACCAGTGATCGGACTGGGACTAGCGGGAATGTAGAGACCCAGTACTTC. The encoded protein is CATSDRTGTSGNVETQYF. This chain links TRBV24-1 with TRBJ2-5, with 13 bases aligning to TRBD2. CDR3 length: 18 residues. Germline V gene lookup returns CDR1 KGHDR and CDR2 SFDVKD. J lost 4 bases, V lost 3 bases, and 10 bases had no gene match.

About this clonotype: An end of the junction does not agree with germline; a read error may underlie this. J is TRBJ1-1 and V is TRBV7-3; D is ambiguous. The CDR3 consists of 14 residues. CDR1 and CDR2 from the germline V gene are SGHTA and FQGTGA. The CDR3 is CASSLAGINTEAFF. CDR3 nucleotide sequence: TGTGCCAGCAGCTTAGCGGGAATAAACACTGAGGCTTTCTTT.

This clonotype was found once. The CDR3 region is CASSSDGEEQFF. CDR3 DNA sequence: TGTGCCAGCAGCTCGGACGGCGAGGAGCAGTTCTTC. The chain joins TRBV7-9 to TRBJ2-1; no definite D call. Trimming stripped 4 bases from V and 10 bases from J, with 11 bases between. Germline CDR1 is SEHNR and CDR2 is FQNEAQ (reference sequence). This CDR3 comprises 12 residues.

With regard to this clonotype: The CDR3 does not end in the conserved phenylalanine or tryptophan, so this is likely a read error. V and J are TRBV2 and TRBJ1-5; D remains unclear. The germline gives CDR1 SNHLY, CDR2 FYNNEI. V was pared by 3 bases and J by 1 base, with 10 bases between. CDR3 length equals 15 residues. The CDR3 spells CASSDAGRSNQPQHL. DNA of the CDR3: TGTGCCAGCAGTGATGCGGGGAGGAGCAATCAGCCCCAGCATTTG.

This clonotype was found many times. This chain uses TRBV5-5 with TRBJ2-2; D is unclear. The germline V gene has CDR1 SGHKS and CDR2 YYEKEE (reference sequence). The CDR3 covers 13 residues. Deletions cut 4 bases from V and 8 bases from J, with 12 bases between. CDR3 residues: CASSLQTVGELFF. As DNA, the CDR3 is TGTGCCAGCAGCCTGCAAACGGTGGGGGAGCTGTTTTTT.

This clonotype was observed at least ten times. The chain joins TRBV11-2 to TRBJ2-5; no definite D call. CDR3 length: 12 residues. The V gene's germline CDR1 is SGHAT and CDR2 FQNNGV. The V end was cut by 4 bases, the J end by 0 bases, with 3 bases between. The DNA of the CDR3 is TGTGCCAGCAGCTCGTACCAAGAGACCCAGTACTTC. Protein sequence: CASSSYQETQYF.

J is TRBJ1-3 and V is TRBV7-9; the match to TRBD1 covers 8 bases. The V gene end was trimmed by 5 bases and the J gene end by 8 bases; junction bases not matched to a gene: 11. The CDR3 extends over 15 amino acids. Germline CDR1 is SEHNR and CDR2 is FQNEAQ (reference sequence). The DNA for the CDR3 is TGTGCCAGCAGCATGAACAGGGGGACTGCAGACACCATATATTTT. Translating it yields CASSMNRGTADTIYF.

The V call is TRBV7-6, the J call TRBJ2-3, with 8 bases that match TRBD2. V lost 5 bases, J lost 4 bases, and 5 bases stayed unmatched. The CDR3 has 14 amino acids. Germline values: CDR1 SGHVS, CDR2 FNYEAQ. CDR3 region: CASSQREFADTQYF. The CDR3 region has the DNA TGTGCCAGCAGCCAGCGGGAGTTCGCAGATACGCAGTATTTT.

Here the CDR3 DNA reads TGTGCCATCAGTGAGAGACCTAGCGGGGAAGCGGGTGCCGAGCAGTACTTC. It translates to CAISERPSGEAGAEQYF. The chain links TRBV10-3 to TRBJ2-7; 9 bases line up with TRBD2. Germline lookup yields CDR1 ENHRY and CDR2 SYGVKD. The CDR3 consists of 17 residues. With 2 bases clipped from V and 6 bases from J, the junction kept 14 bases outside the gene matches.

The sample holds many counts of this clonotype. V usage is TRBV27 and J usage is TRBJ1-6; TRBD1 aligns across 7 bases. The V segment lost 2 bases and the J segment 10 bases; nucleotides outside the gene matches: 8. Germline assignment: CDR1 MNHEY and CDR2 SMNVEV (reference sequence). The CDR3 sequence is 15 residues long. DNA of the CDR3: TGTGCCAGCAGTTTAATAGCAGGGGGACGCTCACCCCTCCACTTT. This encodes CASSLIAGGRSPLHF.

This clonotype is termed medium-sized. The chain recombines TRBV7-2 with TRBJ2-5, with TRBD2 matching 11 bases. Trimming removed 4 bases from V and 7 bases from J; junction bases left unmatched: 8. The CDR3 length is 15 residues. CDR1 and CDR2 from the germline V gene are SGHTA and FQGNSA. As DNA, the CDR3 is TGTGCCAGCAGCTCGCGACTAGCGGGATTCGTGACCCAGTACTTC. This codes for CASSSRLAGFVTQYF.

J is TRBJ1-6 and V is TRBV7-8; 10 nucleotides match TRBD1. Germline V gene lookup returns CDR1 SGHVS and CDR2 FQNEAQ. The CDR3 has 16 amino acids. The J segment lost 10 bases and the V segment lost 2 bases, leaving 8 bases of the junction unmatched. The CDR3 is CASSLSPGQGQSPLHF. The CDR3 nucleotides are TGTGCCAGCAGCTTATCCCCGGGACAGGGGCAATCACCCCTCCACTTT.

By sample fraction, this clonotype is medium-sized. The rearrangement uses TRBV10-3 and TRBJ1-2; 8 bases agree with TRBD1. The germline V gene has CDR1 ENHRY and CDR2 SYGVKD. V lost 6 bases and J lost 6; bases outside the gene matches: 6. The CDR3 has 13 amino acids. CDR3: CAISDRGSDGYTF. The DNA for the CDR3 is TGTGCCATCAGCGACAGGGGATCGGATGGCTACACCTTC.

The sample holds many counts of this clonotype. The V and J genes are TRBV20-1 and TRBJ2-6, with D possibly TRBD1 on 6 matching bases. Germline CDR1 and CDR2: DFQATT and SNEGSKA (reference sequence). Between the trimmed V and J ends, which lost 6 bases and 0 bases, there was a span of 9 bases. The CDR3 runs 14 residues. CDR3 DNA: TGCAGTGCCGAAGGGGGCTCTGGGGCCAACGTCCTGACTTTC. Its protein product is CSAEGGSGANVLTF.

This clonotype has at least ten counts. V and J are TRBV28 and TRBJ1-3, with D unresolved. V shed 4 bases and J shed 10 bases, with 17 bases lying between them. The germline V gene has CDR1 MDHEN and CDR2 SYDVKM. The CDR3 runs to 14 residues. The CDR3: CASSSLKTLQTIYF. For the CDR3, the DNA is TGTGCCAGCAGTTCCCTGAAAACCCTTCAGACCATATATTTT.